The 32 T cell receptor beta chains listed next were all sequenced from one sample in a study of cytomegalovirus exposure and HLA in healthy donors. It was with 60 Vbeta and 13 Jbeta primers that the PCR ran. Clones were sequenced by immunoSEQ multiplex PCR, and TCRdb holds only the in-frame ones, with some missing. The repertoire holds 150,000 to 200,000 clones, with roughly 82% as singletons. The sample taken for sequencing was PBMCs. These receptors came from a girl aged 5-17 years in good health and CMV-seropositive.

The chain links TRBV29-1 to TRBJ2-1; 9 bases agree with TRBD2. Trimming took 2 bases from V and 3 from J; bases not matched to a gene: 11. The CDR3 totals 17 residues. The V gene's germline CDR1 is SQVTM and CDR2 ANQGSEA. Written as DNA, the CDR3 is TGCAGCGTTGAAAGGCGGGGGGGCCCCCCCGGCTACAATGAGCAGTTCTTC. It translates to CSVERRGGPPGYNEQFF.

V is TRBV4-1 and J is TRBJ2-7; D is ambiguous. Trimming removed 0 bases from V and 1 base from J, with 4 bases in between. CDR1 and CDR2 from the germline V gene are MGHRA and YSYEKL. This CDR3 has 13 residues. The CDR3 nucleotides read TGCGCCAGCAGCCAAGAAACATCCTACGAGCAGTACTTC. It yields the protein CASSQETSYEQYF.

The sample holds one count of this clone. The chain links TRBV27 to TRBJ2-5, with D maybe TRBD2 (5 bases). Trimming removed 5 bases at V and 2 bases at J, with 18 bases between. The CDR3 totals 16 residues. Germline V gives CDR1 MNHEY, CDR2 SMNVEV (reference sequence). The CDR3 sequence is CASSTRVAGWQETQYF. The CDR3 region has the DNA TGTGCCAGCAGTACCCGGGTGGCGGGTTGGCAAGAGACCCAGTACTTC.

The chain couples TRBV5-6 to TRBJ2-7; TRBD1 matches at 7 bases. Germline V gene sequence: CDR1 SGHDT, CDR2 YYEEEE. The V segment lost 2 bases and the J segment 4 bases; nucleotides outside the gene matches: 6. CDR3 length equals 14 residues. CDR3: CASSFLGQIYEQYF. CDR3 nucleotide sequence: TGTGCCAGCAGCTTTTTGGGACAGATATACGAGCAGTACTTC. The full variable domain, in which reference TRBV5-6 and TRBJ2-7 provide the parts outside the CDR3, is DAGVTQSPTHLIKTRGQQVTLRCSPKSGHDTVSWYQQALGQGPQFIFQYYEEEERQRGNFPDRFSGHQFPNYSSELNVNALLLGDSALYLCASSFLGQIYEQYFGPGTRLTVT.

This rearrangement joins TRBV5-4 to TRBJ1-4; D is possibly TRBD1 (6 bases). Germline V gives CDR1 SGHNT, CDR2 YYREEE (reference sequence). V lost 0 bases, J lost 4 bases, and 10 bases lay in between. The CDR3 loop spans 15 amino acids. CDR3 sequence (DNA): TGTGCCAGCAGCTTGGCCAAGGGGGATAATGAAAAACTGTTTTTT. Residues: CASSLAKGDNEKLFF.

V usage is TRBV4-2 and J usage is TRBJ2-7, with TRBD1 matching over 9 bases. Germline CDR1 and CDR2: LGHNA and YNFKEQ. The J segment lost 7 bases and the V segment lost 0 bases, leaving 10 bases of the junction unmatched. This CDR3 spans 16 amino acids. The CDR3 coding sequence is TGTGCCAGCAGCCAAGATGAGGGGGACAGGGCCCGTGAGCAGTACTTC. Translation gives CASSQDEGDRAREQYF.

The gene calls are TRBV21-1 and TRBJ2-2; the tabulated D call, TRBD1, remains unverified against the DNA. TRBV21-1 represents a pseudogene. There are 20 residues in the CDR3. The CDR3 sequence: CASSKVGCPQQGAKAGELFF. The CDR3 DNA follows: TGTGCCAGCAGCAAAGTCGGATGCCCTCAACAGGGGGCAAAAGCCGGGGAGCTGTTTTTT.

This chain joins TRBV30 and TRBJ1-1, with D possibly matching TRBD1 (6 bases). From germline, CDR1 is GTSNPN and CDR2 SVGIG (reference sequence). The V and J ends lost 0 bases and 5 bases respectively, with 13 bases between them. The CDR3 runs to 14 residues. Here the CDR3 reads CAWSVLGGRTEAFF. CDR3 bases: TGTGCCTGGAGTGTACTCGGGGGGCGTACTGAAGCTTTCTTT.

The chain's CDR3 is CASSTGTGEVGYTF. The CDR3 bases are TGCGCCAGCAGCACCGGGACAGGGGAGGTGGGCTACACCTTC. J is TRBJ1-2 and V is TRBV5-1, with 10 nucleotides matching TRBD1. The germline CDR1 and CDR2 sequences are SGHRS and YFSETQ. V lost 4 bases, J lost 8 bases, and 8 bases stayed unmatched. The CDR3 length is 14 residues.

This rearrangement joins TRBV29-1 to TRBJ1-1; D is unclear. Germline assignment: CDR1 SQVTM and CDR2 ANQGSEA. The CDR3 consists of 12 residues. V was shortened by 7 bases and J by 1 base, with 10 bases between the two germline ends. This CDR3 is CSAGGPNTEAFF. CDR3 sequence (DNA): TGCAGCGCCGGAGGCCCGAACACTGAAGCTTTCTTT. The complete variable domain, with remaining parts taken from reference TRBV29-1 and TRBJ1-1, reads SAVISQKPSRDICQRGTSLTIQCQVDSQVTMMFWYRQQPGQSLTLIATANQGSEATYESGFVIDKFPISRPNLTFSTLTVSNMSPEDSSIYLCSAGGPNTEAFFGQGTRLTVV.

The chain employs TRBV5-1 and TRBJ1-2, with a possible D match to TRBD1 (5 bases). The ends were cut back, 0 bases at V and 6 bases at J, with 12 bases in the middle. Germline loops: CDR1 SGHRS, CDR2 YFSETQ. This CDR3 has 14 amino acids. CDR3 sequence (DNA): TGCGCCAGCAGCTTGGGTGGGGGGTCGGATGGCTACACCTTC. This sequence encodes CASSLGGGSDGYTF.

This chain joins TRBV7-9 and TRBJ1-4, with 8 bases fitting TRBD1. CDR3 length equals 16 residues. The V gene end was trimmed by 5 bases and the J gene end by 2 bases; junction bases not matched to a gene: 7. Germline loops: CDR1 SEHNR, CDR2 FQNEAQ (reference sequence). In DNA form, the CDR3 reads TGTGCCAGCAGCCGTGGACAGGGCTTCACTAATGAAAAACTGTTTTTT. Encoded protein: CASSRGQGFTNEKLFF.

The V call is TRBV2, the J call TRBJ2-3; the D is unclear. There are 15 residues in the CDR3. Trimming stripped 0 bases from V and 3 bases from J, with 10 bases between. Germline CDR1 is SNHLY and CDR2 is FYNNEI. The DNA for the CDR3 is TGTGCCAGCAGTGAAGCGCTTGGCACAACAGATACGCAGTATTTT. Its protein is CASSEALGTTDTQYF. Complete variable domain (other parts from reference TRBV2 and TRBJ2-3): EPEVTQTPSHQVTQMGQEVILRCVPISNHLYFYWYRQILGQKVEFLVSFYNNEISEKSEIFDDQFSVERPDGSNFTLKIRSTKLEDSAMYFCASSEALGTTDTQYFGPGTRLTVL.

The chain employs TRBV5-1 and TRBJ2-1, with a weak D call TRBD2 (6 bases). V dropped 3 bases and J dropped 9 bases, with 22 bases sitting between them. The CDR3 runs to 16 residues. Germline V gene data show CDR1 as SGHRS and CDR2 as YFSETQ. The CDR3 DNA reads as TGCGCCAGCAGCTCGGGCCGGGACCCGGGAGTTGGTGAGCAGTTCTTC. Translation gives CASSSGRDPGVGEQFF.

This chain joins TRBV30 and TRBJ1-5; D may be TRBD1 (5 bases). This CDR3 region has 13 residues. V was clipped by 3 bases and J by 1 base, with 7 bases between them. Germline CDR1 and CDR2: GTSNPN and SVGIG (reference sequence). CDR3 region: CAWRQGSNQPQHF. CDR3 coding DNA: TGTGCCTGGAGGCAGGGAAGCAATCAGCCCCAGCATTTT.

In nucleotides, the CDR3 is TGTGCCAGCAGCGTAGGTAGCGGGGGGCAAGAGACCCAGTACTTC. This encodes CASSVGSGGQETQYF. This chain joins TRBV9 and TRBJ2-5; TRBD2 matches at 10 bases. The CDR3 sequence is 15 residues long. Germline V gene data show CDR1 as SGDLS and CDR2 as YYNGEE. V lost 0 bases, J lost 2 bases, and 1 base stayed unmatched. The full variable domain, completed using reference TRBV9 and TRBJ2-5, is DSGVTQTPKHLITATGQRVTLRCSPRSGDLSVYWYQQSLDQGLQFLIQYYNGEERAKGNILERFSAQQFPDLHSELNLSSLELGDSALYFCASSVGSGGQETQYFGPGTRLLVL.

This CDR3 is CASSLGAGGPSYNEQFF. CDR3 bases: TGTGCCAGCAGCTTAGGGGCGGGAGGGCCCTCCTACAATGAGCAGTTCTTC. The gene calls are TRBV7-6 and TRBJ2-1; 9 bases align to TRBD2. Looked up from germline, CDR1 is SGHVS and CDR2 is FNYEAQ. Losses at the gene ends were 1 base for V and 0 bases for J; bases not matched to a gene: 4. The CDR3 extends over 17 amino acids.

This sequence joins TRBV11-2 and TRBJ1-2; the D gene is possibly TRBD1 (6 bases). The CDR3 covers 13 residues. Trimming removed 5 bases from V and 7 bases from J, with 14 bases in between. CDR1 and CDR2 from the germline V gene are SGHAT and FQNNGV. Written as DNA, the CDR3 is TGTGCCAGCAGCCGTGGGGGGGCCGGTGGCTACACCTTC. The encoded protein is CASSRGGAGGYTF.

This chain joins TRBV5-4 and TRBJ1-1; 11 bases are a match to TRBD1. Germline V gene lookup returns CDR1 SGHNT and CDR2 YYREEE (reference sequence). Unmatched junction bases numbered 9, after V lost 5 bases and J lost 3 bases. This CDR3 region has 16 residues. The CDR3 here is CASRSGTGGVYTEAFF. CDR3 nucleotides: TGTGCCAGCAGGTCCGGGACAGGGGGAGTGTACACTGAAGCTTTCTTT.

The chain uses TRBV7-2 and TRBJ2-7; no firm D call. Germline loops: CDR1 SGHTA, CDR2 FQGNSA. With 3 bases removed from V and 0 bases from J, the gap between germline ends came to 9 bases. CDR3 length equals 14 residues. CDR3 loop: CASSFERASYEQYF. In DNA form, the CDR3 reads TGTGCCAGCAGCTTCGAACGAGCCTCCTACGAGCAGTACTTC.

This chain links TRBV15 with TRBJ2-1, with D possibly being TRBD2 (6 bases). Trimming took 5 bases from V and 0 from J, leaving 11 bases between them. Germline CDR1 LNHNV, CDR2 YYDKDF (reference sequence). The CDR3 has 15 amino acids. CDR3 amino acids: CATSGGDSSYNEQFF. CDR3 bases: TGTGCCACCAGCGGCGGGGATAGCTCCTACAATGAGCAGTTCTTC.

The chain combines TRBV5-1 with TRBJ1-2, with D uncertain. CDR3 size: 13 residues. Germline CDR1 SGHRS, CDR2 YFSETQ. Trimming took 0 bases from V and 5 from J, leaving 8 bases between them. The CDR3 loop reads CASSLVADYGYTF. CDR3 coding DNA: TGCGCCAGCAGCTTGGTGGCAGATTATGGCTACACCTTC.

This clone was counted between two and nine times. This chain joins TRBV10-3 and TRBJ2-3; a weak D match, TRBD2 (5 bases). There are 14 residues in the CDR3. CDR1 is ENHRY, CDR2 SYGVKD, per germline. The V end lost 6 bases, the J end lost 0 bases, and 10 bases lay between the germline ends. Here the CDR3 reads CAISARGSTDTQYF. The CDR3 region has the DNA TGTGCCATCAGCGCCCGGGGTAGCACAGATACGCAGTATTTT.

The gene calls are TRBV4-1 and TRBJ1-5, with TRBD1 identical over 9 bases. Germline lookup yields CDR1 MGHRA and CDR2 YSYEKL. Trimming removed 1 base from V and 4 bases from J; junction bases left unmatched: 8. The CDR3 totals 17 residues. The CDR3 is CASSQASFDRGNQPQHF. The CDR3 DNA follows: TGCGCCAGCAGCCAAGCTTCGTTTGACAGGGGGAATCAGCCCCAGCATTTT.

J is TRBJ2-5 and V is TRBV18; TRBD1 might be the D (6 bases). The CDR3 totals 15 residues. V shed 4 bases and J shed 2 bases, with 14 bases lying between them. Germline V gene sequence: CDR1 KGHSH, CDR2 LQKENI. The CDR3 spells CASSREQGRQETQYF. CDR3 DNA: TGTGCCAGCTCACGGGAACAGGGTCGGCAAGAGACCCAGTACTTC. The complete variable domain, with remaining parts taken from reference TRBV18 and TRBJ2-5, reads NAGVMQNPRHLVRRRGQEARLRCSPMKGHSHVYWYRQLPEEGLKFMVYLQKENIIDESGMPKERFSAEFPKEGPSILRIQQVVRGDSAAYFCASSREQGRQETQYFGPGTRLLVL.

The CDR3 DNA sequence: TGCAGCGTTGACTCGGGACAGAACACCGGGGAGCTGTTTTTT. It codes for CSVDSGQNTGELFF. V gene TRBV29-1 combines with J gene TRBJ2-2, with D maybe TRBD1 (6 bases). The CDR3 is made up of 14 amino acids. In germline, CDR1 is SQVTM, CDR2 ANQGSEA. With 3 bases removed from V and 1 base from J, the gap between germline ends came to 9 bases.

The chain recombines TRBV18 with TRBJ1-3; TRBD1 matches at 7 bases. This CDR3 is 14 amino acids long. CDR1 is KGHSH and CDR2 is LQKENI in the germline V gene. V lost 3 bases, J lost 4 bases, and 3 bases stayed unmatched. As DNA, the CDR3 is TGTGCCAGCTCACCGGACAGGTCCGGAAACACCATATATTTT. Its protein is CASSPDRSGNTIYF.

The rearrangement joins TRBV19 to TRBJ2-7, with TRBD2 matching over 10 bases. Germline V gene lookup returns CDR1 LNHDA and CDR2 SQIVND (reference sequence). The ends lost 7 bases at V and 3 bases at J; junction bases unmatched: 18. This CDR3 spans 18 amino acids. This CDR3 reads CASNPPRFSSGGDYEQYF. In nucleotides, the CDR3 is TGTGCCAGTAACCCGCCCCGCTTCTCAAGCGGGGGGGACTACGAGCAGTACTTC.

This clone was seen more than once but under ten times. V gene TRBV28 combines with J gene TRBJ2-1; 9 nucleotides line up with TRBD1. This CDR3 contains 15 residues. CDR1 is MDHEN and CDR2 is SYDVKM in the germline V gene. V shed 5 bases and J 9 bases; nucleotides not matched to a gene: 11. The CDR3 coding sequence is TGTGCCAGCAGTCCCGGAGGGACAGGGTTCGGTGAGCAGTTCTTC. It codes for CASSPGGTGFGEQFF.

This chain joins TRBV10-3 and TRBJ2-5; D is perhaps TRBD2 (6 bases). Per germline, CDR1 ENHRY and CDR2 SYGVKD. The V gene lost 6 bases and the J gene lost 5 bases, with 10 bases spanning the gap. This CDR3 region has 12 residues. CDR3 in DNA: TGTGCCATCAGCGGGAGAGGTGAGACCCAGTACTTC. Its protein product is CAISGRGETQYF.

The V and J genes are TRBV6-5 and TRBJ1-4; D gene uncertain. The CDR3 sequence is 14 residues long. Trimming cost V 5 bases and J 11 bases, with 18 bases left between them. Germline-derived CDR1 and CDR2 are MNHEY and SVGAGI. CDR3 protein: CASSPATGLTKLFF. The CDR3 DNA sequence: TGTGCCAGCAGTCCGGCCACGGGATTGACCAAACTGTTTTTT.

The gene calls are TRBV7-2 and TRBJ1-2, with TRBD1 as a possible D gene (6 bases). The CDR3 is 15 residues long. Trimming cost V 1 base and J 7 bases, with 16 bases left between them. Germline V gene lookup returns CDR1 SGHTA and CDR2 FQGNSA. CDR3 sequence (DNA): TGTGCCAGCAGCTTAGTGGTGGGGGCCACTCTTGGCTACACCTTC. This encodes CASSLVVGATLGYTF.